A single sample is the source of the 29 T cell receptor beta chains below, sequenced in a study of blood T cell repertoires in COVID-19. The protocol was immunoSEQ multiplex PCR, while the TCRdb copy is restricted to in-frame clones and leaves out a portion. The table has more than 200,000 clones, around four fifths seen once. The specimen was peripheral blood. These receptors were taken from a woman in her sixties or seventies with active or convalescent COVID-19.

This rearrangement joins TRBV12-5 to TRBJ2-5; 8 bases agree with TRBD1. This CDR3 spans 14 amino acids. The germline V gene encodes CDR1 LGHNT and CDR2 FRNRAP. The V and J ends lost 4 bases and 4 bases, in that order; junction bases with no gene match: 5. The CDR3 sequence: CASGYQGARETQYF. Here the CDR3 DNA reads TGTGCTAGTGGTTATCAGGGGGCGAGAGAGACCCAGTACTTC.

The rearrangement joins TRBV29-1 to TRBJ2-2; D perhaps matches TRBD1 (5 bases). The CDR3 runs to 12 residues. Trimming pared 4 bases from V and 8 bases from J, leaving 11 bases between. Per germline, CDR1 SQVTM and CDR2 ANQGSEA. DNA of the CDR3: TGCAGCGTTGTGGGGCAAGGTGGGGAGCTGTTTTTT. Encoded protein: CSVVGQGGELFF.

This clone was found a few times. V is TRBV11-2 and J is TRBJ1-6; D perhaps matches TRBD1 (6 bases). In germline, CDR1 is SGHAT, CDR2 FQNNGV. V was clipped by 1 base and J by 7 bases, with 11 bases between them. The CDR3 sequence is 15 residues long. This CDR3 is CASSLVQGRNSPLHF. In nucleotides, the CDR3 is TGTGCCAGCAGCTTAGTTCAGGGGCGAAATTCACCCCTCCACTTT.

The chain combines TRBV5-1 with TRBJ2-5, with 7 bases that match TRBD2. This CDR3 spans 16 amino acids. Unmatched junction bases numbered 12, after V lost 3 bases and J lost 4 bases. Germline lookup yields CDR1 SGHRS and CDR2 YFSETQ. The CDR3 nucleotides are TGCGCCAGCAGCTCGGGGAGGGGACTTTTGGGAGAGACCCAGTACTTC. Protein: CASSSGRGLLGETQYF.

The chain combines TRBV2 with TRBJ2-7; TRBD1 agrees at 9 bases. The CDR3 spans 17 residues. Unmatched junction bases numbered 17, after V lost 5 bases and J lost 6 bases. Germline V gene lookup returns CDR1 SNHLY and CDR2 FYNNEI. The chain's CDR3 is CASSPNSPGQGSLEQYF. CDR3 coding DNA: TGTGCCAGCAGTCCTAATTCGCCGGGACAGGGCTCCCTCGAGCAGTACTTC. Using reference TRBV2 and TRBJ2-7 for the parts outside the CDR3, the full variable domain is EPEVTQTPSHQVTQMGQEVILRCVPISNHLYFYWYRQILGQKVEFLVSFYNNEISEKSEIFDDQFSVERPDGSNFTLKIRSTKLEDSAMYFCASSPNSPGQGSLEQYFGPGTRLTVT.

A single count supports this clone. The chain recombines TRBV19 with TRBJ2-1; TRBD2 agrees at 11 bases. J gave up 8 bases and V 5 bases, and 8 bases lay outside the gene matches. The CDR3 runs to 15 residues. Germline loops: CDR1 LNHDA, CDR2 SQIVND (reference sequence). The CDR3 region has the DNA TGTGCCAGTAGTCTCTCTAGCGGGAGGATCCATGAGCAGTTCTTC. Translated: CASSLSSGRIHEQFF.

Regarding this clone: The sample holds other DNA sequences that translate to the same CDR3. The chain carries TRBV18 and TRBJ2-5; perhaps TRBD2 as D (5 bases). Trimming took off 2 bases at V and 3 bases at J, with 7 bases between the two ends. Germline loops: CDR1 KGHSH, CDR2 LQKENI. There are 13 residues in the CDR3. CDR3 bases: TGTGCCAGCTCACCAGGAGGTGAAGAGACCCAGTACTTC. It encodes CASSPGGEETQYF.

V and J are TRBV27 and TRBJ2-7; D is possibly TRBD1 (6 bases). Between the trimmed V and J ends, which lost 5 bases and 2 bases, there was a span of 10 bases. Germline V lookup: CDR1 MNHEY, CDR2 SMNVEV (reference sequence). This CDR3 contains 13 residues. CDR3 sequence (DNA): TGTGCCAGCAGTATTTGGGGGCCCTACGAGCAGTACTTC. It codes for CASSIWGPYEQYF.

The V call is TRBV12-3 or TRBV12-4, the J call TRBJ1-2; D remains unclear. The CDR3 consists of 13 residues. Trimming cost V 2 bases and J 5 bases, with 9 bases left between them. The CDR3 region is CASSLPGIYGYTF. The CDR3 DNA sequence: TGTGCCAGCAGTTTACCGGGGATTTATGGCTACACCTTC.

The chain recombines TRBV6-1 with TRBJ1-5; 7 positions agree with TRBD1. The CDR3 runs to 17 residues. Germline V gene sequence: CDR1 MNHNS, CDR2 SASEGT. The junction had 7 bases not matched to a gene; V was cut back by 0 bases and J by 2 bases. CDR3 DNA: TGTGCCAGCAGTGAAGCAGGGGGCCCAGTAGGCAATCAGCCCCAGCATTTT. Encoded protein: CASSEAGGPVGNQPQHF.

This sequence joins TRBV7-6 and TRBJ1-2; D not resolved. CDR3 length equals 14 residues. Trimming cost V 2 bases and J 4 bases, with 11 bases left between them. Germline assignment: CDR1 SGHVS and CDR2 FNYEAQ. The CDR3 region has the DNA TGTGCCAGCAGCTTAAGCGGAGAAGTCTATGGCTACACCTTC. Translation gives CASSLSGEVYGYTF.

The J gene is TRBJ2-7, the V gene TRBV6-1; a possible D gene is TRBD2 (6 bases). V dropped 2 bases and J dropped 2 bases, with 13 bases sitting between them. Germline-derived CDR1 and CDR2 are MNHNS and SASEGT. The CDR3 spans 15 residues. The CDR3 loop reads CASSELLAEPYEQYF. CDR3 sequence (DNA): TGTGCCAGCAGTGAACTTTTAGCGGAGCCCTACGAGCAGTACTTC.

The rearrangement uses TRBV5-4 and TRBJ2-1; TRBD2 agrees at 8 bases. With 7 bases clipped from V and 2 bases from J, the junction kept 8 bases outside the gene matches. The CDR3 spans 15 residues. Germline lookup yields CDR1 SGHNT and CDR2 YYREEE (reference sequence). The CDR3 DNA follows: TGTGCCAGCGCCCCCGGGGGGGGCACCTACAATGAGCAGTTCTTC. Its protein product is CASAPGGGTYNEQFF. The full variable domain, its missing parts supplied by reference TRBV5-4 and TRBJ2-1, is ETGVTQSPTHLIKTRGQQVTLRCSSQSGHNTVSWYQQALGQGPQFIFQYYREEENGRGNFPPRFSGLQFPNYSSELNVNALELDDSALYLCASAPGGGTYNEQFFGPGTRLTVL.

The J gene is TRBJ2-5, the V gene TRBV18; possible D gene TRBD2, 5 bases. Germline V gives CDR1 KGHSH, CDR2 LQKENI. The CDR3 length is 15 residues. The V end was cut by 3 bases, the J end by 6 bases, with 17 bases between. CDR3 sequence (DNA): TGTGCCAGCTCACCGTTCGCGAGGCCGGGAAAGACCCAGTACTTC. Its protein product is CASSPFARPGKTQYF.

This chain connects TRBV6-5 to TRBJ2-1; 15 bases are shared with TRBD2. Germline loops: CDR1 MNHEY, CDR2 SVGAGI. The ends lost 6 bases at V and 6 bases at J; junction bases unmatched: 3. This CDR3 is 15 amino acids long. The CDR3 DNA reads TGTGCCAGCAGCCGGACTAGCGGGAGGGCCAATGAGCAGTTCTTC. Translation: CASSRTSGRANEQFF.

V and J are TRBV27 and TRBJ1-2; TRBD1 aligns across 8 bases. The CDR3 extends over 15 amino acids. Germline CDR1 and CDR2: MNHEY and SMNVEV (reference sequence). Trimming removed 0 bases from V and 6 bases from J; junction bases left unmatched: 6. The CDR3: CASSLSQGAWHGYTF. CDR3 DNA: TGTGCCAGCAGTTTATCGCAGGGGGCATGGCATGGCTACACCTTC.

The chain joins TRBV19 to TRBJ2-3, with D perhaps matching TRBD2 (6 bases). The CDR3 covers 15 residues. V was shortened by 5 bases and J by 2 bases, with 14 bases between the two germline ends. The V gene's germline CDR1 is LNHDA and CDR2 SQIVND (reference sequence). The CDR3 spells CASSPARDFTDTQYF. The CDR3 nucleotides are TGTGCCAGTAGTCCAGCACGGGACTTCACAGATACGCAGTATTTT.

This chain uses TRBV3-1 (or the pseudogene TRBV3-2) with TRBJ2-3; D call uncertain. Per germline, CDR1 LGHDT and CDR2 YNNKEL (reference sequence). Trimming shortened V by 5 bases and J by 5 bases, and 11 bases separated the two germline ends. The CDR3 consists of 13 residues. The CDR3 sequence is CASSVGELDTQYF. The CDR3 nucleotides read TGTGCCAGCAGCGTCGGAGAATTAGATACGCAGTATTTT.

The V call is TRBV23-1, the J call TRBJ2-1, with D maybe TRBD2 (5 bases). TRBV23-1 is an ORF, with its function uncertain. This CDR3 region has 15 residues. Trimming stripped 4 bases from V and 3 bases from J, with 13 bases between. For the CDR3, the DNA is TGCGCCAGCAGTCCACCTTGGACTGGCTACAATGAGCAGTTCTTC. Encoded protein: CASSPPWTGYNEQFF.

The sample holds one count of this clone. J is TRBJ2-7 and V is TRBV18; 14 nucleotides agree with TRBD2. Germline CDR1 reads KGHSH; CDR2 reads LQKENI. There are 17 residues in the CDR3. The J segment lost 4 bases and the V segment lost 6 bases, leaving 11 bases of the junction unmatched. The CDR3 DNA follows: TGTGCCAGCTCTTCCCGACCCGGGACTAGCGGGAGTTACGAGCAGTACTTC. This encodes CASSSRPGTSGSYEQYF.

The chain recombines TRBV28 with TRBJ2-1; possible D gene TRBD1, 5 bases. CDR3 length: 16 amino acids. Germline V gene lookup returns CDR1 MDHEN and CDR2 SYDVKM. V lost 3 bases, J lost 8 bases, and 20 bases lay in between. CDR3 sequence: CASSFKYWGLGDEQFF. CDR3 nucleotide sequence: TGTGCCAGCAGTTTTAAGTACTGGGGCCTTGGGGATGAGCAGTTCTTC.

This clone has a handful of counts. The rearrangement uses TRBV28 and TRBJ2-7; TRBD2 matches at 14 bases. The CDR3 extends over 19 amino acids. CDR1 is MDHEN and CDR2 is SYDVKM in the germline V gene. J was trimmed by 1 base and V by 10 bases; bases with no gene match: 18. The CDR3 loop reads CAIQTPAGTSGRRSYEQYF. CDR3 in DNA: TGTGCCATCCAGACCCCCGCCGGGACTAGCGGGAGAAGGTCCTACGAGCAGTACTTC.

The V call is TRBV4-2, the J call TRBJ2-7; 9 bases line up with TRBD1. V gave up 3 bases and J gave up 4 bases; unmatched junction bases: 10. Germline-derived CDR1 and CDR2 are LGHNA and YNFKEQ. This CDR3 contains 16 residues. The CDR3 DNA is TGTGCCAGCAGCCAGGCTTTAGGGACAGGGAGGTACGAGCAGTACTTC. This translates into CASSQALGTGRYEQYF.

This chain connects TRBV19 to TRBJ2-5; unclear D gene. Germline V lookup: CDR1 LNHDA, CDR2 SQIVND (reference sequence). V lost 3 bases to trimming and J lost 7 bases, with 12 bases between them. This CDR3 contains 13 residues. The CDR3 sequence: CASSIRVFGTQYF. The CDR3 DNA reads as TGTGCCAGTAGTATTCGGGTTTTCGGGACCCAGTACTTC.

This CDR3 reads CASSLVTQETQYF. The DNA of the CDR3 is TGTGCCAGCAGCTTAGTTACACAAGAGACCCAGTACTTC. The chain carries TRBV5-4 and TRBJ2-5; D gene ambiguous. Looked up from germline, CDR1 is SGHNT and CDR2 is YYREEE (reference sequence). This CDR3 has 13 amino acids. V dropped 2 bases and J dropped 2 bases, with 7 bases sitting between them.

The V gene is TRBV12-3 or TRBV12-4, the J gene TRBJ1-1; no reliable D call. This CDR3 is built from 13 residues. Trimming removed 1 base from V and 11 bases from J, with 14 bases in between. The CDR3 coding sequence is TGTGCCAGCAGTTTAGGGGAGGGTCAGAAGGCTTTCTTT. It yields the protein CASSLGEGQKAFF.

This chain connects TRBV10-1 to TRBJ2-1, with 10 bases identical to TRBD1. The V and J ends lost 1 base and 4 bases, in that order; junction bases with no gene match: 7. From germline, CDR1 is WNHNN and CDR2 SYGVQD (reference sequence). The CDR3 consists of 17 residues. The chain's CDR3 is CASSELGTGESYNEQFF. CDR3 DNA: TGCGCCAGCAGTGAGTTAGGGACAGGGGAGAGTTACAATGAGCAGTTCTTC.

The chain employs TRBV2 and TRBJ2-5, with D possibly matching TRBD1 (6 bases). This CDR3 is built from 14 residues. V lost 11 bases and J 0 bases, leaving 16 bases between the germline ends. Germline CDR1 and CDR2: SNHLY and FYNNEI. CDR3 sequence reads: CAGTLGEYQETQYF. As DNA, the CDR3 is TGTGCCGGGACATTAGGGGAGTACCAAGAGACCCAGTACTTC.

The chain links TRBV9 to TRBJ2-1, with TRBD1 matching 7 bases. CDR3 size: 14 residues. The germline V gene encodes CDR1 SGDLS and CDR2 YYNGEE. The V and J ends lost 4 bases and 2 bases, in that order; junction bases with no gene match: 3. The CDR3: CASSQGQAYNEQFF. DNA of the CDR3: TGTGCCAGCAGCCAAGGACAGGCCTACAATGAGCAGTTCTTC.